This section outlines one T cell receptor (beta chain) sequence together with its context. The CDR3 is made up of 16 amino acids. In germline, CDR1 is SGHNT, CDR2 YYREEE (reference sequence). The V end was cut by 5 bases, the J end by 4 bases, with 21 bases between. This sample was taken from a study of CD8 T cells in ankylosing spondylitis. TCRdb re-called the 5' RACE reads through MiXCR, storing one row per CDR3 protein. Among fewer than 250,000 distinct CDR3 sequences listed, 32% were seen once. The sequence derives from a male donor with ankylosing spondylitis or in good health (not recorded which). The chain recombines TRBV5-4 with TRBJ2-5, with D possibly TRBD1 on 6 matching bases. The sequencing input was blood, either unsorted or a sorted T cell fraction (not recorded which). The CDR3 DNA is TGTGCCAGCAGTCCGGACTGGGCAGGGGATGGAGAGACCCAGTACTTC. This sequence encodes CASSPDWAGDGETQYF.